Below, one TCR beta chain is given with its context. Its antigen specificity is not known. Per-nucleotide qualities are absent, and no much larger clonotype sits a single base away. To sequence the TCRbeta CDR3 region, genomic DNA was isolated from the sorted cells. The immunoSEQ Assay was used for sequencing of TCRbeta CDR3 regions. Drawn from immuneACCESS, this table holds only the in-frame rearrangements with V and J called that TCRdb kept. Clones are partly lost; checked studies trace under half to an unresolved V gene and leave the rest unexplained. For this sample there are about 64,000 clones; about four fifths appear just once. Of the sample, around 9.8% falls within the top ten clones. From a lookup of the germline V gene (reference sequence), CDR1 and CDR2 are SEHNR and FQNEAQ. Germline trimming: 8 bases from V, 0 bases from J; junction bases outside gene matches: 9. Spanning cysteine to phenylalanine, the CDR3 consists of 15 amino acids. Only the CDR3 region is kept as DNA, spanning 45 bases read in frame from base 1.

The entry originates in a study of OX40 agonist ivuxolimab in advanced cancers. In the study overall: Ivuxolimab, which targeted the costimulatory receptor OX40 (CD134), was an agonistic, fully human IgG2 monoclonal antibody. Intravenous ivuxolimab was administered to patients every 2 weeks at six dose levels: 0.01, 0.1, 0.3, 1.5, 3 and 10 mg/kg. Of the roughly 54 patients in dose escalation, 19 had hepatocellular carcinoma, about 15 had melanoma, 9 had renal cell carcinoma and 9 had head and neck cancer. A male proportion of 75% to 85% and a mean age of approximately 58 years, ranging from 23 to 79, were recorded for the dose-escalation cohort. Prior anti-PD-1, anti-PD-L1 or anti-CTLA-4 therapy was permitted, and checkpoint inhibitors had been received by about two fifths of dose-escalation patients. Partial responses were achieved by three dose-escalation patients, of whom one had hepatocellular carcinoma and two had cutaneous melanoma. The point of sequencing TCRbeta in the periphery was to test whether ivuxolimab changed TCR sequence diversity and drove clonal T-cell expansion. The paper reports the monotherapy dose-escalation portion (N of about 47 patients) of the phase I ivuxolimab trial.

The trial excluded patients who had a history of autoimmune disease or were on systemic immunosuppression. Peripheral blood for TCR sequencing was drawn from every dose cohort at baseline, at cycle 4 day 1 and at cycle 7 day 1. Samples came from an open-label, multicenter, first-in-human phase I dose-escalation trial of ivuxolimab. The trial enrolled adults with locally advanced or metastatic head and neck squamous cell, hepatocellular, melanoma or renal cell carcinoma. Before TCR sequencing, CD4+ T cells and CD8+ T cells from peripheral blood were sorted into separate populations. Broad study findings and their caveats: In partial responders in the 0.1-3.0 mg/kg groups, normalized peripheral clonal expansion was found to be among the lowest, especially among CD8+ T cells. Antigen specificity was not determined for the clonally expanded peripheral T cells. Low levels of normalized T-cell clonal expansion were also shown by some nonresponding patients. At doses of 0.1 to 3.0 mg/kg, clonal expansion of both CD4+ and CD8+ T cells in blood was seen between baseline and week 6. On average, CD8+ T cells showed more expanded clones than CD4+ T cells after ivuxolimab.

The starting material was CD4+ or CD8+ T cells sorted from blood, obtained in a trial of the OX40 agonist ivuxolimab. The source is an adult with an advanced solid tumor such as melanoma, head and neck, liver or kidney cancer. The sequence joins TRBV7-9 to TRBJ1-1; 7 junctional bases match TRBD1. The CDR3 amino acid sequence is: CASAEGQTMNTEAFF. The DNA sequence follows: TGTGCCAGCGCTGAGGGACAGACCATGAACACTGAAGCTTTCTTT.